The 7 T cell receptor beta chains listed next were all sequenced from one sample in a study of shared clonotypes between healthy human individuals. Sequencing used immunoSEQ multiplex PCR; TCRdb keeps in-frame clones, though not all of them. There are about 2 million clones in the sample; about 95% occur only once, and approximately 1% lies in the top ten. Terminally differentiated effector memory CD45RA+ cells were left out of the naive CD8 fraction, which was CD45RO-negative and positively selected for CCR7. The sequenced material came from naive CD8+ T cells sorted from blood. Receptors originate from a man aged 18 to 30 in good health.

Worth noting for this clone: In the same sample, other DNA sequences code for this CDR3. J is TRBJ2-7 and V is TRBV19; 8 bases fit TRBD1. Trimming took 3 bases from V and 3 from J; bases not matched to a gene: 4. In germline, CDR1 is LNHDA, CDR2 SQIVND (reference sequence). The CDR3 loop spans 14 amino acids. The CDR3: CASSIWTGSYEQYF. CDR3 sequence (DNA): TGTGCCAGTAGTATTTGGACAGGGAGCTACGAGCAGTACTTC.

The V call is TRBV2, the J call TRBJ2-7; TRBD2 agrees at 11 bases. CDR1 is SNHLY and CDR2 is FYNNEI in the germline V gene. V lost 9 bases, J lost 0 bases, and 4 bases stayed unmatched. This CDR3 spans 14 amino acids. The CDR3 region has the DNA TGTGCCAGGGGACTAGCGGCAGGCTCCTACGAGCAGTACTTC. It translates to CARGLAAGSYEQYF.

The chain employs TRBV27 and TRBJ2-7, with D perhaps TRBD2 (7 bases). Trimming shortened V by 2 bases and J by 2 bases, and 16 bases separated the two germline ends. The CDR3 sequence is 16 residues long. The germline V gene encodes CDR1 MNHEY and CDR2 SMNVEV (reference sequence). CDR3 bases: TGTGCCAGCAGTTTAGAAGCAACAGGGACTACCTACGAGCAGTACTTC. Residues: CASSLEATGTTYEQYF.

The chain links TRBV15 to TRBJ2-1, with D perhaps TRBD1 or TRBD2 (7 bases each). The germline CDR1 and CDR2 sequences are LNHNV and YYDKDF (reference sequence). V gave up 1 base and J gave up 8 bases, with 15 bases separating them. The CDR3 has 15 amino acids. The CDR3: CATSRGQGGGDEQFF. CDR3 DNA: TGTGCCACCAGCAGAGGACAGGGAGGGGGAGATGAGCAGTTCTTC.

This CDR3 is CASSLDRYGNYGYTF. The CDR3 region has the DNA TGTGCCAGCAGTCTGGACAGGTACGGTAACTATGGCTACACCTTC. V and J are TRBV28 and TRBJ1-2; 7 bases agree with TRBD1. Germline V lookup: CDR1 MDHEN, CDR2 SYDVKM. The trim removed 5 bases at V and 1 base at J, leaving 7 bases unmatched. This CDR3 has 15 residues.

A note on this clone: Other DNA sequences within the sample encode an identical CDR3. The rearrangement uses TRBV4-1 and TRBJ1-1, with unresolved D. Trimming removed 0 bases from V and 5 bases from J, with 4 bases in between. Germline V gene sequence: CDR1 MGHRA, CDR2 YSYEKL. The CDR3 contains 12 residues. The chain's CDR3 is CASSQDPTEAFF. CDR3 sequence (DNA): TGCGCCAGCAGCCAAGATCCGACTGAAGCTTTCTTT.

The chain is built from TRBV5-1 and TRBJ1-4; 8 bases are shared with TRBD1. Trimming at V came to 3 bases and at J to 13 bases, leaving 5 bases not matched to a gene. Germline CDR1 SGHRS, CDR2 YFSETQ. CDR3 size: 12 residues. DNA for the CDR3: TGCGCCAGCAGCTACACAGGGGGTGGACTGTTTTTT. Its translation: CASSYTGGGLFF. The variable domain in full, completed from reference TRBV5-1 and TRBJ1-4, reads KAGVTQTPRYLIKTRGQQVTLSCSPISGHRSVSWYQQTPGQGLQFLFEYFSETQRNKGNFPGRFSGRQFSNSRSEMNVSTLELGDSALYLCASSYTGGGLFFGSGTQLSVL.